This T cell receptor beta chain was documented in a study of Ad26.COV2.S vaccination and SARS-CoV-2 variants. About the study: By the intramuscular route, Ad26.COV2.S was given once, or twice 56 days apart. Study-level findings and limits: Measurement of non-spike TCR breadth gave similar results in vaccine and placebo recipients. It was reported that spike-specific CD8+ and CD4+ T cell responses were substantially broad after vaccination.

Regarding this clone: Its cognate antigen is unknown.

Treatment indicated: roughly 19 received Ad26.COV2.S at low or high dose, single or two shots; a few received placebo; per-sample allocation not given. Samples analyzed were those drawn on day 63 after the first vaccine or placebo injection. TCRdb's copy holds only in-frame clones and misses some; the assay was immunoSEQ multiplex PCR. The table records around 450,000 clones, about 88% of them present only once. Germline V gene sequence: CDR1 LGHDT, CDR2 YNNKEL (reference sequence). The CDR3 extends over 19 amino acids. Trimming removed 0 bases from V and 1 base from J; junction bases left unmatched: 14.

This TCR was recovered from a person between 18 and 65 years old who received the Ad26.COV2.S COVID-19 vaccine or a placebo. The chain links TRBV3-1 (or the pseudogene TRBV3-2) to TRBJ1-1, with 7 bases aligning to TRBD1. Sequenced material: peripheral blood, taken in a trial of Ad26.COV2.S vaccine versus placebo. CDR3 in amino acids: CASSQDPRDSLFRNTEAFF. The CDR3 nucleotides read TGTGCCAGCAGCCAAGACCCAAGGGACAGCCTCTTCCGGAACACTGAAGCTTTCTTT.